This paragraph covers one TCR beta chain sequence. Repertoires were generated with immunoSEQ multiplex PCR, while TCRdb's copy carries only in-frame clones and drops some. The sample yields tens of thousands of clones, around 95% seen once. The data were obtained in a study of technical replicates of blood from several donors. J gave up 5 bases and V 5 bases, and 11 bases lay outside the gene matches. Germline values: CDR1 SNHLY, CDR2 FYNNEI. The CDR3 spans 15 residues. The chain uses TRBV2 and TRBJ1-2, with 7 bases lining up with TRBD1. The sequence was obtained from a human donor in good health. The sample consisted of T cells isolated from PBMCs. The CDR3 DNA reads TGTGCCAGCAGTCCAAGACAGGGCCTGCCTTATGGCTACACCTTC. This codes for CASSPRQGLPYGYTF.